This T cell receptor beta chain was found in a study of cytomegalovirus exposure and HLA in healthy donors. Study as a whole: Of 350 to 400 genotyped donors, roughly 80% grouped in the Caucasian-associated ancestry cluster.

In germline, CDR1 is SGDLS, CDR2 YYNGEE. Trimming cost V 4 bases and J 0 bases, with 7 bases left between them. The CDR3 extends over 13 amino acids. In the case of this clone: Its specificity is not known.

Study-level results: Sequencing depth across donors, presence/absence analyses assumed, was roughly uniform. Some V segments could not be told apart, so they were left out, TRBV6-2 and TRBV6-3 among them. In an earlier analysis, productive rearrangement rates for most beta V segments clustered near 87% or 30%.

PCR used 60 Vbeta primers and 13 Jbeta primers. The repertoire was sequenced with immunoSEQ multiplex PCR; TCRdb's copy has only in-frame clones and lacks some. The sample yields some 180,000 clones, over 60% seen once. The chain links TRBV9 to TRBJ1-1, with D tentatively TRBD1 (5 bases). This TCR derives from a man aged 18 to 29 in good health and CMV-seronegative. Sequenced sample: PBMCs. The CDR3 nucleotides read TGTGCCAGCAGCTTGACAGTGAACACTGAAGCTTTCTTT. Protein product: CASSLTVNTEAFF.